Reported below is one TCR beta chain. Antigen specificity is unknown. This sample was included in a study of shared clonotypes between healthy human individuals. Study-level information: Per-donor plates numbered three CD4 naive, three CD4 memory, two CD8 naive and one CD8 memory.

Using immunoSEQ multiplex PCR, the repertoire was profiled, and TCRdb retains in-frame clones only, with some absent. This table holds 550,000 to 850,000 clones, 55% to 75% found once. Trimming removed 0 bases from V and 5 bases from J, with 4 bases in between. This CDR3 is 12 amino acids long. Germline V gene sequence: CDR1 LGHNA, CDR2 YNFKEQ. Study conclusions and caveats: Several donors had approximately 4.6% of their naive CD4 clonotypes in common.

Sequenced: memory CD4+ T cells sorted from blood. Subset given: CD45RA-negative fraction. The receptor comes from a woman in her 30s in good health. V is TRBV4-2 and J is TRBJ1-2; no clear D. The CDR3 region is CASSQDYYGYTF. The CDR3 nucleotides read TGTGCCAGCAGCCAAGACTATTATGGCTACACCTTC.